This T cell receptor (beta chain) was captured in a study of blood T cell repertoires in COVID-19. Whole-study context: Specimens from acute and convalescent COVID-19 originated in the United States, Italy and Spain.

The sample holds one count of this clone. How the authors handled the data: Nucleated cell number was recorded as an estimate derived from reference gene primer amplification. The method was immunoSEQ multiplex PCR; TCRdb's version includes in-frame clones alone and lacks a portion of them. D and trimming were read from the DNA, whereas the V and J calls and clone size are those reported in that table. Among approximately 52,000 clones listed, 90% were seen once. The clonotype comes from a human donor in a cohort sampled during active COVID-19. Sequences were obtained from peripheral blood.

In nucleotides, the CDR3 is TGCAGTGCGAGGACCCCGGGAGAGTTCTTC. It specifies CSARTPGEFF. This chain links TRBV20-1 with TRBJ2-1; D possibly corresponds to TRBD2 (6 bases). Germline assignment: CDR1 DFQATT and CDR2 SNEGSKA (reference sequence). V shed 6 bases and J shed 14 bases, with 14 bases lying between them. The CDR3 runs 10 residues.